This T cell receptor (beta chain) was captured by sequencing in a study of graft-versus-host responses after intestinal transplantation. About the research overall: Grafts that recipients had were multivisceral, liver-intestinal, or isolated intestinal transplants.

Germline lookup yields CDR1 SEHNR and CDR2 FQNEAQ (reference sequence). The V end was cut by 1 base, the J end by 8 bases, with 8 bases between. CDR3 size: 12 residues. This table comes from immunoSEQ multiplex PCR, and its TCRdb copy is limited to in-frame clones, with some not included. The table lists 90,000 to 100,000 clones, 86% of them singletons. Here the sequenced sample was PBMCs, taken 255 days after intestinal transplant. The V call is TRBV7-9, the J call TRBJ1-1; no clear D gene. This sequence was found in a human patient who received an intestinal transplant, so some T cells may come from the graft donor. CDR3 sequence: CASSLGAREAFF. In DNA form, the CDR3 reads TGTGCCAGCAGCTTAGGGGCAAGGGAAGCTTTCTTT.